The 14 T cell receptor beta chains below were found in one sample sequenced in a study of blood T cell repertoires in COVID-19. This table comes from immunoSEQ multiplex PCR, and its TCRdb copy is limited to in-frame clones, with some not included. The sample lists under 140,000 clones; roughly 85% were seen once. Material for sequencing was peripheral blood. The receptors derive from a woman aged 80 or older with active or convalescent COVID-19.

The V and J genes are TRBV28 and TRBJ1-2; 9 bases line up with TRBD1. Germline-derived CDR1 and CDR2 are MDHEN and SYDVKM. V was clipped by 5 bases and J by 5 bases; unmatched bases: 9. The CDR3 is 15 residues long. CDR3 DNA: TGTGCCAGCAGTGTGGGGGGGACAGGGCATTATGGCTACACCTTC. Its translation: CASSVGGTGHYGYTF.

This clone has just a few counts. The genes are TRBV28 and TRBJ2-2, with 7 bases identical to TRBD2. Germline V lookup: CDR1 MDHEN, CDR2 SYDVKM. The CDR3 is 18 residues long. Trimming at V came to 3 bases and at J to 2 bases, leaving 12 bases not matched to a gene. CDR3 amino acids: CASSLWLAEFSNTGELFF. The DNA of the CDR3 is TGTGCCAGCAGTTTGTGGCTAGCGGAGTTCAGCAACACCGGGGAGCTGTTTTTT.

This clone is a singleton in its sample. The genes are TRBV24-1 and TRBJ1-6; D possibly corresponds to TRBD1 (6 bases). This CDR3 contains 15 residues. The germline V gene encodes CDR1 KGHDR and CDR2 SFDVKD. Trimming stripped 6 bases from V and 4 bases from J, with 12 bases between. CDR3 sequence: CATSLPGHYNSPLHF. The CDR3 DNA follows: TGTGCCACCAGTTTACCGGGACATTATAATTCACCCCTCCACTTT.

V is TRBV18 and J is TRBJ1-6; D not certain. This CDR3 region has 16 residues. CDR1 and CDR2 from the germline V gene are KGHSH and LQKENI. V lost 4 bases, J lost 8 bases, and 18 bases lay in between. The CDR3 sequence is CASSREPPSYDSPLHF. The CDR3 bases are TGTGCCAGCTCACGGGAGCCGCCCAGTTACGATTCACCCCTCCACTTT.

The chain combines TRBV15 with TRBJ2-1, with 7 nucleotides matching TRBD2. J lost 0 bases, V lost 1 base, and 6 bases had no gene match. This CDR3 spans 17 amino acids. Germline values: CDR1 LNHNV, CDR2 YYDKDF (reference sequence). CDR3 DNA sequence: TGTGCCACCAGCAGAGTAGCGGGCTTCAGCTCCTACAATGAGCAGTTCTTC. Translating it yields CATSRVAGFSSYNEQFF.

V gene TRBV9 combines with J gene TRBJ1-6; the match to TRBD1 covers 8 bases. In germline, CDR1 is SGDLS, CDR2 YYNGEE. Germline trimming cut 0 bases from V and 8 bases from J; bases unmatched to any gene: 7. The CDR3 extends over 16 amino acids. CDR3 coding DNA: TGTGCCAGCAGCGTAGCGGGCGACAGGGGTTATTCACCCCTCCACTTT. It yields the protein CASSVAGDRGYSPLHF.

CDR3 region: CASSPNRDGARLEQFF. CDR3 sequence (DNA): TGTGCCAGCTCACCGAACAGGGACGGCGCCCGACTTGAGCAGTTCTTC. This sequence joins TRBV18 and TRBJ2-1; TRBD1 is a possible D gene (6 bases). Trimming shortened V by 3 bases and J by 9 bases, and 21 bases separated the two germline ends. The CDR3 contains 16 residues. Germline lookup yields CDR1 KGHSH and CDR2 LQKENI.

This clone was seen at least ten times. This chain uses TRBV18 with TRBJ2-3, with D possibly TRBD2 on 6 matching bases. Germline CDR1 KGHSH, CDR2 LQKENI. V lost 2 bases and J 3 bases, leaving 9 bases between the germline ends. The CDR3 spans 14 residues. DNA for the CDR3: TGTGCCAGCTCACCAGAGACTAGGACAGATACGCAGTATTTT. It encodes CASSPETRTDTQYF. Looking up the rest from reference TRBV18 and TRBJ2-3 gives the full variable domain: NAGVMQNPRHLVRRRGQEARLRCSPMKGHSHVYWYRQLPEEGLKFMVYLQKENIIDESGMPKERFSAEFPKEGPSILRIQQVVRGDSAAYFCASSPETRTDTQYFGPGTRLTVL.

The chain employs TRBV18 and TRBJ2-1, with 10 nucleotides matching TRBD2. From germline, CDR1 is KGHSH and CDR2 LQKENI. V was clipped by 4 bases and J by 8 bases; unmatched bases: 11. CDR3 length: 16 residues. Written as DNA, the CDR3 is TGTGCCAGCTCACGGCGTAGCGGGGGGAGTACGGATGAGCAGTTCTTC. Amino acid sequence: CASSRRSGGSTDEQFF. Together with reference TRBV18 and TRBJ2-1, the CDR3 gives the full variable domain: NAGVMQNPRHLVRRRGQEARLRCSPMKGHSHVYWYRQLPEEGLKFMVYLQKENIIDESGMPKERFSAEFPKEGPSILRIQQVVRGDSAAYFCASSRRSGGSTDEQFFGPGTRLTVL.

The J gene is TRBJ2-4, the V gene TRBV19, with 11 bases fitting TRBD1. After removal of 7 bases from V and 5 bases from J, the junction contained 13 bases not matched to a gene. Germline V gene data show CDR1 as LNHDA and CDR2 as SQIVND (reference sequence). This CDR3 has 17 residues. The CDR3, as DNA: TGTGCCAGTATCAAAGGACAGGGGGCGCGTTCCGAAAACATTCAGTACTTC. Amino acids: CASIKGQGARSENIQYF.

CDR3 in amino acids: CASSLFPPFEQFF. CDR3 in DNA: TGTGCCAGCAGCTTATTCCCCCCGTTTGAGCAGTTCTTC. This chain connects TRBV7-9 to TRBJ2-1; D call uncertain. V lost 2 bases, J lost 9 bases, and 11 bases lay in between. CDR1 and CDR2 (germline): SEHNR, FQNEAQ (reference sequence). The CDR3 contains 13 residues. Variable domain in full (rest from reference TRBV7-9 and TRBJ2-1): DTGVSQNPRHKITKRGQNVTFRCDPISEHNRLYWYRQTLGQGPEFLTYFQNEAQLEKSRLLSDRFSAERPKGSFSTLEIQRTEQGDSAMYLCASSLFPPFEQFFGPGTRLTVL.

V is TRBV6-5 and J is TRBJ1-1; D may be TRBD1 (5 bases). Trimming stripped 7 bases from V and 5 bases from J, with 17 bases between. The CDR3 sequence is 14 residues long. CDR1 and CDR2 (germline): MNHEY, SVGAGI. The CDR3 loop is CASISTARWTEAFF. DNA of the CDR3: TGTGCCAGCATCTCGACAGCCCGTTGGACTGAAGCTTTCTTT.

The DNA for the CDR3 is TGTGCCAGCAGTTATGAGACAGGGAAATGGAACACTGAAGCTTTCTTT. Translation: CASSYETGKWNTEAFF. V is TRBV6-2 or TRBV6-3 and J is TRBJ1-1; 7 bases map to TRBD1. Looked up from germline, CDR1 is MNHEY and CDR2 is SVGEGT. The length of the CDR3 is 16 residues. Trimming removed 3 bases from V and 1 base from J; junction bases left unmatched: 8.

This chain links TRBV6-2 or TRBV6-3 with TRBJ2-2; 9 positions match TRBD1. There are 16 residues in the CDR3. The V gene's germline CDR1 is MNHEY and CDR2 SVGEGT. After removal of 5 bases from V and 0 bases from J, the junction contained 4 bases not matched to a gene. The chain's CDR3 is CASSHGTGTNTGELFF. In nucleotides, the CDR3 is TGTGCCAGCAGTCACGGGACAGGGACGAACACCGGGGAGCTGTTTTTT.